A single T cell receptor beta chain is shown here with its context. The method was immunoSEQ multiplex PCR; TCRdb's version includes in-frame clones alone and lacks a portion of them. The data contain tens of thousands of clones, 80% to 95% of them singletons. The data were taken from a study of T cell changes during pregnancy in multiple sclerosis. The source was CD4+ T cells from peripheral blood mononuclear cells, collected before pregnancy. The receptor's source is a female donor with multiple sclerosis, enrolled in a pregnancy study.

The CDR3 sequence is CASSLPRGSSYNEQFF. The CDR3 DNA reads TGTGCCAGCAGTCTACCTCGCGGGAGCTCCTACAATGAGCAGTTCTTC. The chain is built from TRBV28 and TRBJ2-1; 7 bases are shared with TRBD2. Losses at the gene ends were 5 bases for V and 0 bases for J; bases not matched to a gene: 7. Per the germline V gene, CDR1 is MDHEN and CDR2 is SYDVKM. The CDR3 is 16 amino acids.